This T cell receptor beta chain was captured in a study of response to subunit inactivated influenza vaccine. This clonotype was observed a handful of times. Its cognate antigen is unknown. Findings and limits, study-wide: Researchers suggested that each seasonal influenza vaccination recruits few new T cells.

The CDR3 length is 15 residues. CDR1 is SGHVS, CDR2 FNYEAQ, per germline. Trimming left V 2 bases short and J 4 bases short, with 13 bases between. A single record per CDR3 protein comes from TCRdb applying MiXCR to the RT-PCR reads. The data hold roughly 700,000 distinct CDR3 sequences, with 15% to 18% observed a single time. Sequences were derived from PBMCs from blood, sampled 11 to 12 days after vaccination. The chain recombines TRBV7-6 with TRBJ2-3, with D perhaps matching TRBD1 or TRBD2 (5 bases each). The sequence derives from a man aged 50 to 59 who received an inactivated influenza vaccine. The CDR3 DNA reads as TGTGCCAGCAGCTTACGAGGGGTTGAATCAGATACGCAGTATTTT. It codes for CASSLRGVESDTQYF.